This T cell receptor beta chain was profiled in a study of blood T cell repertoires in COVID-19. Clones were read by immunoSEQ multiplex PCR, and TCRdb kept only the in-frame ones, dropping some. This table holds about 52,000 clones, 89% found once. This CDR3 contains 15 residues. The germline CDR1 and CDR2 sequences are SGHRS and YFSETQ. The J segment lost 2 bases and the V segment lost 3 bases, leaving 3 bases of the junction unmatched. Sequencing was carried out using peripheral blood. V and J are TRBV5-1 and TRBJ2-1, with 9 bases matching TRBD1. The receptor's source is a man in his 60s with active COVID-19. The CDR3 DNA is TGCGCCAGCAGCTGGGGGGACAGGGCCTACAATGAGCAGTTCTTC. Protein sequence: CASSWGDRAYNEQFF.